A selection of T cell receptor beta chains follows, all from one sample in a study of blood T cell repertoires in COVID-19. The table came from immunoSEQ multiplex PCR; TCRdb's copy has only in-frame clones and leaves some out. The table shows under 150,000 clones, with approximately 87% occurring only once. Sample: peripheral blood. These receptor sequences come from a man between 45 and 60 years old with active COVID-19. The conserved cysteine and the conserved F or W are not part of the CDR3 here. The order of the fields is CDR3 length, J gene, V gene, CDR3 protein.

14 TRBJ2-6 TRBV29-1 SVPGQVDSGANVLT
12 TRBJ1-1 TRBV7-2 ASSPAPLGTEAF
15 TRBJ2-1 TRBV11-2 ASSTTPDIKRANEQF
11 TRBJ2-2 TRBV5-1 ASSLFSAGELF
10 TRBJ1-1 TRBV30 AWSEGRTEAF
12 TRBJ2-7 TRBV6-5 ASSYSGGLYEQY
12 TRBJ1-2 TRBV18 ASSRNGQDYGYT
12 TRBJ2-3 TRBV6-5 ASKAGLRGDTQY
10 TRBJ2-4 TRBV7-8 ASSPLLEIQY
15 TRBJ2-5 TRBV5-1 ASSNVATAGGGETQY
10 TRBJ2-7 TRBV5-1 ASSPAAYEQY
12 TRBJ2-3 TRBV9 ASSQTQGAHTQY
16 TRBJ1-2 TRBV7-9 ASSPQLVAGASGYGYT
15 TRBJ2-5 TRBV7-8 ASSLRGTKRKGETQY
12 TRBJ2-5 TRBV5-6 ASSLTSGEETQY
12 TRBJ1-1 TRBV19 ASSLTGVSTEAF
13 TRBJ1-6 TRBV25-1 ASASEASYNSPLH
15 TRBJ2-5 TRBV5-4 ASSLTVTQRGKETQY
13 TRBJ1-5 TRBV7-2 ASSWGGVGNQPQH
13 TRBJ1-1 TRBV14 ASSQMWTANTEAF
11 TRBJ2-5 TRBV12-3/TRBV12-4 ASSWDSSETQY
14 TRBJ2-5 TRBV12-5 ASEPGTAPLQETQY
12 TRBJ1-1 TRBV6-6 ASGEGRQNTEAF
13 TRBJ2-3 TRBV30 AWSRRGVGTDTQY
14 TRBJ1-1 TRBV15 ATKPGQESWRTEAF
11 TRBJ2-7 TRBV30 AWSPLRGYEQY
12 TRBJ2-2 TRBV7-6 ASSPQTSPGELF
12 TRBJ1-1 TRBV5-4 ASSSRDRVKEAF
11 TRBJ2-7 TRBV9 ASSARGAYEQY
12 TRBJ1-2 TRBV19 ASRETGVNYGYT
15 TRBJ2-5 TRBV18 ASSRGREGSGQETQY
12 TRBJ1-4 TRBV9 ASKPGQGNEKLF
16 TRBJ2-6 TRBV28 ASSLFGQGSSGANVLT
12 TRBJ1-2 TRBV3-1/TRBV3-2 ASSQDRHRYGYT
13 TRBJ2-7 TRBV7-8 ASSLVRGLPLEQY
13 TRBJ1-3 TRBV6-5 ASSLYRGSGNTIY
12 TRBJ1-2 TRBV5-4 ASSDRGRNYGYT
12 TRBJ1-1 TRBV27 ASSLRAGGSEAF
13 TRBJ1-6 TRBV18 ASSRGGEYNSPLH
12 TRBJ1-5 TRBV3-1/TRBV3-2 ASSQVGANQPQH
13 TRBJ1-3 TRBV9 ASSAIGGAGNTIY
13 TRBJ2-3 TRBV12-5 ASGSGGFGTDTQY
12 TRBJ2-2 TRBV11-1 ASSSRQGVGELF
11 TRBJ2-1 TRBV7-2 ASSLRGGNEQF
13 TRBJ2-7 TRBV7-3 ASSSYGGPGYEQY
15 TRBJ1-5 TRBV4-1 ASSQEGGQVRNQPQH
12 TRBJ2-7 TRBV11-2 ASSPGGVPYEQY
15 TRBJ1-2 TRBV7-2 ASSPVVGQGGNYGYT
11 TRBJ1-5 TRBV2 ASSLADNQPQH
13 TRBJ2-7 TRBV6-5 ASSYSRLGTVEQY
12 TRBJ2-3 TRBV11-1 ASSSSTGKSTQY
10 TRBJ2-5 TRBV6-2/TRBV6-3 ASSYTGRAQY
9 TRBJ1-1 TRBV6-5 ASARGTEAF
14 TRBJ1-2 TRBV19 ASSPGQGVIGRGYT
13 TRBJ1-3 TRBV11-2 ASSLADISGNTIY
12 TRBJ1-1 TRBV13 ASSRAGLVTEAF
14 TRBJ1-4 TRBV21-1 ASSHRDTKDSEKLF
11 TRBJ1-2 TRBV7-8 ASNPGQVMGYT
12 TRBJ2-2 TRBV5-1 ASSLDPITGELF